These T cell receptor beta chains were read from a single sample in a study of blood T cell repertoires in COVID-19. The protocol was immunoSEQ multiplex PCR, while the TCRdb copy is restricted to in-frame clones and leaves out a portion. The sample holds under 200,000 clones, more than 70% seen once. Sequenced input: PBMCs or T cells enriched from blood (not recorded which). The receptors were sampled from a man aged 55-75 years who had recovered from COVID-19. CDR3s include the opening cysteine and the closing phenylalanine or tryptophan. The order of the fields is D gene, V gene, J gene, CDR3 length, clone size, CDR3 protein, CDR3 DNA. A D gene is named only where the DNA matches it firmly. Not all rows give a size; the values are once, few, many and, for expanded clones, a class.

-	TRBV19	TRBJ1-2	13	once	CASSVTGNYGYTF	TGTGCCAGTAGCGTAACAGGGAACTATGGCTACACCTTC
-	TRBV12-3/TRBV12-4	TRBJ2-2	13	-	CASSPQRVGELFF	TGTGCCAGCAGCCCCCAACGGGTCGGGGAGCTGTTTTTT
TRBD1	TRBV5-5	TRBJ1-6	16	-	CASSFTGDIRNSPLHF	TGTGCCAGCAGCTTTACAGGGGACATTAGGAATTCACCCCTCCACTTT
-	TRBV5-6	TRBJ2-2	13	-	CASSRQFTGELFF	TGTGCCAGCAGTCGACAGTTCACCGGGGAGCTGTTTTTT
TRBD2	TRBV7-2	TRBJ2-3	15	once	CASSPAGVVTDTQYF	TGTGCCAGCAGCCCAGCGGGAGTCGTCACAGATACGCAGTATTTT
TRBD2	TRBV5-4	TRBJ2-7	15	-	CASSPSSGGLREQYF	TGTGCCAGCAGCCCATCTAGCGGGGGTTTGAGGGAGCAGTACTTC
-	TRBV3-1/TRBV3-2	TRBJ2-3	14	-	CASSQTWGPDTQYF	TGTGCCAGCAGCCAGACGTGGGGCCCAGATACGCAGTATTTT
-	TRBV27	TRBJ1-2	19	-	CASSSRGAGLDQNKYGYTF	TGTGCCAGCAGCTCTAGGGGAGCGGGCCTGGATCAAAACAAATATGGCTACACCTTC
TRBD1	TRBV6-1	TRBJ1-5	20	-	CASSARRGTGLNVRNQPQHF	TGTGCCAGCAGTGCGAGGAGGGGGACAGGGTTGAATGTACGCAATCAGCCCCAGCATTTT
-	TRBV7-2	TRBJ1-1	13	few	CASSLTENTEAFF	TGTGCCAGCAGCTTGACAGAGAACACTGAAGCTTTCTTT
TRBD2	TRBV7-3	TRBJ2-1	14	-	CASSLGTSYNEQFF	TGTGCCAGCAGCTTAGGGACTAGCTACAATGAGCAGTTCTTC
-	TRBV29-1	TRBJ1-3	16	-	CSVQTQGTASGNTIYF	TGCAGCGTTCAAACCCAAGGAACAGCCTCTGGAAACACCATATATTTT
TRBD2	TRBV28	TRBJ2-7	17	-	CASIPGASGSRVREQYF	TGTGCCAGCATCCCCGGAGCTAGCGGGAGTAGAGTTCGCGAGCAGTACTTC
-	TRBV19	TRBJ1-5	13	once	CASSIGRNQPQHF	TGTGCCAGTAGTATAGGGCGCAATCAGCCCCAGCATTTT
TRBD2	TRBV9	TRBJ2-5	16	-	CASSVSPTSVGETQYF	TGTGCCAGCAGCGTTAGCCCCACTAGCGTAGGAGAGACCCAGTACTTC
-	TRBV28	TRBJ1-2	12	-	CASSQQVEGYTF	TGTGCCAGCAGTCAACAGGTAGAAGGCTACACCTTC
-	TRBV19	TRBJ1-5	14	-	CASSNLRLNQPQHF	TGTGCCAGTAGTAATTTGAGGCTGAATCAGCCCCAGCATTTT
-	TRBV12-3/TRBV12-4	TRBJ2-3	13	-	CASSAYSTDTQYF	TGTGCCAGCAGTGCCTACTCCACAGATACGCAGTATTTT
TRBD2	TRBV28	TRBJ2-5	17	-	CASSSSGTSGRGETQYF	TGTGCCAGCAGTTCCTCCGGGACTAGCGGGAGGGGGGAGACCCAGTACTTC
TRBD1	TRBV7-3	TRBJ2-5	14	-	CASSFTGGQETQYF	TGTGCCAGCAGCTTCACAGGGGGGCAAGAGACCCAGTACTTC
-	TRBV5-1	TRBJ1-3	16	-	CASSSGDGLLENTIYF	TGCGCCAGCAGCTCGGGGGACGGACTTCTGGAAAACACCATATATTTT
TRBD2	TRBV29-1	TRBJ2-1	15	-	CSVEDGRGTYNEQFF	TGCAGCGTTGAAGATGGGCGGGGGACCTACAATGAGCAGTTCTTC
TRBD1	TRBV19	TRBJ1-1	14	-	CASTPGQGYTEAFF	TGTGCCAGTACCCCGGGACAGGGCTACACTGAAGCTTTCTTT
TRBD2	TRBV7-2	TRBJ2-3	17	once	CASSDASGSPSTDTQYF	TGTGCCAGCAGCGACGCAAGCGGGAGTCCTAGCACAGATACGCAGTATTTT
TRBD1	TRBV7-2	TRBJ2-5	14	-	CASSTRQGKETQYF	TGTGCCAGCAGCACCCGACAGGGTAAAGAGACCCAGTACTTC
-	TRBV3-1/TRBV3-2	TRBJ1-6	15	-	CASSPLDGQNSPLHF	TGTGCCAGCAGCCCTCTAGACGGACAGAATTCACCCCTCCACTTT
-	TRBV11-2	TRBJ1-2	15	-	CASSPGRAANYGYTF	TGTGCCAGCAGCCCCGGGCGGGCGGCTAACTATGGCTACACCTTC
TRBD2	TRBV9	TRBJ2-7	17	few	CASSVQETSGPTYEQYF	TGTGCCAGCAGCGTACAGGAAACTAGCGGGCCCACCTACGAGCAGTACTTC
TRBD1	TRBV20-1	TRBJ1-1	15	-	CSASGPRGLSTEAFF	TGCAGTGCTAGTGGGCCCAGGGGGCTGAGCACTGAAGCTTTCTTT
-	TRBV6-2/TRBV6-3	TRBJ1-5	16	-	CASSYSGVGGNQPQHF	TGTGCCAGCAGTTACTCTGGGGTGGGAGGCAATCAGCCCCAGCATTTT
-	TRBV11-2	TRBJ1-2	14	-	CASSPSGQWGGYTF	TGTGCCAGCAGCCCTTCAGGACAGTGGGGGGGCTACACCTTC
-	TRBV25-1	TRBJ1-1	13	-	CASSEWGAGEAFF	TGTGCCAGCAGTGAATGGGGAGCCGGGGAAGCTTTCTTT
-	TRBV19	TRBJ1-2	14	-	CASSIGTGGGHYTF	TGTGCCAGTAGTATAGGTACAGGTGGCGGCCACTACACCTTC
-	TRBV19	TRBJ2-5	19	-	CASSIGGTYTSWGQETQYF	TGTGCCAGTAGTATTGGGGGGACTTATACTAGTTGGGGCCAAGAGACCCAGTACTTC
TRBD1	TRBV3-1/TRBV3-2	TRBJ1-4	16	-	CASSQVRGQGDEKLFF	TGTGCCAGCAGCCAAGTTCGGGGACAGGGGGATGAAAAACTGTTTTTT
TRBD1	TRBV5-1	TRBJ2-2	15	-	CASSPGQGITGELFF	TGCGCCAGCAGCCCGGGACAGGGGATCACCGGGGAGCTGTTTTTT
TRBD2	TRBV18	TRBJ2-1	18	-	CASSATWTSGGAGNEQFF	TGTGCCAGCTCAGCGACGTGGACTAGCGGGGGGGCTGGCAATGAGCAGTTCTTC
TRBD2	TRBV5-1	TRBJ2-2	14	-	CASSSGAGRIRLFF	TGCGCCAGCAGCTCCGGAGCGGGAAGAATTAGGCTGTTTTTT
-	TRBV19	TRBJ1-1	16	-	CASSKTAPNLNTEAFF	TGTGCCAGTAGCAAGACAGCGCCCAACTTGAACACTGAAGCTTTCTTT
TRBD1	TRBV6-1	TRBJ1-5	15	-	CASSERQGAIQPQHF	TGTGCCAGCAGTGAACGACAGGGGGCGATTCAGCCCCAGCATTTT
-	TRBV7-3	TRBJ2-5	15	-	CASSLTTGAKETQYF	TGTGCCAGCAGCTTAACGACAGGCGCCAAAGAGACCCAGTACTTC
-	TRBV18	TRBJ2-3	14	many	CASSFDPLANTQYF	TGTGCCAGCTCATTCGATCCCCTAGCAAATACGCAGTATTTT
TRBD2	TRBV7-6	TRBJ2-3	15	-	CASSLTSGGRDTQYF	TGTGCCAGCAGCCTGACTAGCGGGGGGCGGGATACGCAGTATTTT
-	TRBV28	TRBJ1-6	19	-	CAILKGKRALPPFNSPLHF	TGTGCCATTTTGAAGGGGAAACGGGCCCTGCCCCCTTTTAATTCACCCCTCCACTTT
-	TRBV5-6	TRBJ1-4	16	once	CASSLVGEQANEKLFF	TGTGCCAGCAGCTTGGTTGGGGAACAGGCTAATGAAAAACTGTTTTTT
-	TRBV29-1	TRBJ2-1	11	-	CSSRRGNEQFF	TGCAGCAGCCGGCGGGGCAATGAGCAGTTCTTC
-	TRBV30	TRBJ2-3	13	-	CAWSGGYTDTQYF	TGTGCCTGGAGTGGCGGTTACACAGATACGCAGTATTTT
-	TRBV5-1	TRBJ1-1	17	-	CASSPFSRAQADTEAFF	TGCGCCAGCAGCCCCTTCTCCAGGGCGCAGGCAGACACTGAAGCTTTCTTT
TRBD2	TRBV6-2/TRBV6-3	TRBJ2-2	19	-	CASSYAMSISGRDTGELFF	TGTGCCAGCAGCTATGCCATGTCAATTAGCGGGAGGGACACCGGGGAGCTGTTTTTT
-	TRBV21-1	TRBJ2-1	14	-	CASILAKVYNEQFF	TGTGCCAGCATTCTAGCGAAGGTTTACAATGAGCAGTTCTTC